The following is a T cell receptor beta chain sequence with its context. Relative to its sample, this clone is medium-sized (0.01 to 0.1%). Its antigen is currently not known. No base qualities exist here, and no much larger clone lies one base off it. The time point label on this specimen signifies: recipient sample about 28 days before transplant, after cytoreduction. Blood samples were obtained from recipients approximately 28 days before transplant and at days 30, 100 and 180 after transplant. Nuclei Lysis Solution was used to extract genomic DNA from fresh or cryopreserved unfractionated peripheral blood mononuclear cells. This sample was taken from a study of T cell clonotyping in hematopoietic cell transplantation (dated by TCRdb to 2020 to 2023). Notes on the research overall: Recipient samples taken before transplant were obtained following cytoreduction. In the study, around 130 blood samples were gathered from a few dozen consecutive transplant recipients and their related donors. Patients were recruited between September 2015 and January 2017 and followed until late 2020 or death. Results the study describes overall, beyond this receptor: Inverse Simpson Index values from donors and from recipients before transplant predicted broader TCR repertoire diversity after transplant. Only a small fraction of recipient repertoires overlapped donor repertoires, with over 97% appearing de novo at the given depth. A decrease in recipient TCR diversity was observed after transplant, and a progressive increase in pathologically expanded clonotypes was seen from day 30 to day 180. The sample size was limited, and CD4 and CD8 repertoire contributions could not be separated because cells were not sorted.

TCR beta CDR3 regions were amplified from genomic DNA with the immunoSEQ assay, a bias-controlled multiplex PCR using V- and J-specific primers. In a second PCR step, a proprietary barcode and Illumina adapter sequences were attached to the CDR3 amplicons. An Illumina MiSeq instrument was used for sequencing of the CDR3 libraries. Per the original workflow: immunoSEQ Analyzer 3.0 was used for export and quality control, with R Bioconductor and Immunarch used for downstream analyses. Only productive rearrangements in the normalized downsampled data set went into calculating the repertoire metrics. In the normalized cohort, clonotypes with more than 5 templates were defined as pathologically expanded. Repertoire diversity was measured with the Inverse Simpson Index. CMV-specificity analyses were carried out on the non-normalized data set to capture all clonotypes. This immuneACCESS table, as held by TCRdb, lists in-frame sequences with V and J called but not all clones. Of the missing ones, under half trace to an unresolved V gene in checked studies; the others have no known cause. That table gives V, J and clone size, and the DNA gave D and trimming. Present in this sample are under 30,000 clones, roughly 80% of which were seen just once. The ten largest make up around 6.5% of the sample.

Source: peripheral blood mononuclear cells, taken before stem cell transplant. This TCR was recovered from a woman aged 25 to 39 with chronic myeloid leukemia. Some clones in this sample may be carry-over from other donors' samples.

The CDR3 protein is CASSIVSRDRGRNTEAFF. The DNA sequence is given as TGTGCCAGTAGTATAGTGTCCCGGGACAGGGGCAGGAACACTGAAGCTTTCTTT. The chain was built from TRBV19 and TRBJ1-1; TRBD1 agrees with 10 junctional bases. Clipping removes 1 base from V and 1 base from J, with 9 as the unmatched junction base count. The CDR3 measures 18 amino acids from cysteine to phenylalanine. Solely the CDR3 DNA is kept, with 54 bases framed from the first base. The germline V gene (reference sequence) sets CDR1 to LNHDA and CDR2 to SQIVND.